This T cell receptor (beta chain) was profiled in a study of cytomegalovirus exposure and HLA in healthy donors (dated by TCRdb to 2017 to 2019). Background on the whole study: An earlier analysis of about 560 of the donors reported 250 to 350 Gb of sequence data and 95 million to 120 million unique TCR beta sequences obtained from about 170 million T cells. An early release that covered about 600 HLA-typed donors contained about 300 gigabases of sequencing data and 80 million or so unique TCR sequences. Among the roughly 390 genotyped donors, more than 70% belonged to the genetic ancestry cluster associated with self-reported Caucasian donors. The study aimed to test whether cataloging public T cell receptors could reveal signatures of past pathogen exposure. The T cell repertoires of 666 subjects were profiled by immunosequencing and related to cytomegalovirus serostatus. In addition to the first cohort of approximately 650 subjects, a separate validation cohort of approximately 130 different subjects was used. The study combined high-throughput TCR immunosequencing, statistical association of individual TCRs with disease status, and machine learning to predict cytomegalovirus infection status. A later analysis re-analyzed previously published TCR beta repertoires from 666 donors and added high-resolution HLA genotyping to study TCR occurrence patterns. The later analysis used no new phenotypic data to find candidate immune exposures, relying instead on TCR beta sequences and their occurrence across donors. An earlier analysis of around 580 of the donors used high-throughput TCR beta sequencing to judge whether each TCR beta V gene segment behaved as functional or pseudogenic. Alongside the repertoire data, information on donor age, sex, ethnicity and CMV serostatus was compiled. In a later genetic analysis, genome-wide SNP genotypes for about 60% of the 666 donors were used, and that subset was treated as a discovery cohort. All discovery cohort repertoires had been generated using a single sequencing platform. HLA typing included class I and class II loci at four-digit resolution. Typing coverage differed by locus: A, B, C, DRB1 and DQB1 were typed in about 629-630 donors, DQA1 in about 510, DPA1 in some 570, and DPB1 in approximately 450. Because of strong linkage in the cohort, a few DR-DQ haplotypes were treated as single units for association and clustering. Across approximately 400 genotyped donors of the cohort, an average of about 240,000 unique TCR beta nucleotide sequences per donor were sequenced, and about a sixth of those sequences were non-productive.

The cohort comprised around 690 healthy bone marrow donors. At the time of sampling, all cohort members were nominally healthy, though unrecorded immune exposures were likely present. The donor tested CMV seropositive and was one of the 289 seropositive cohort members. A peripheral blood sample was provided by each donor, and peripheral blood mononuclear cells were used for TCR beta sequencing. The Qiagen DNeasy Blood Extraction Kit was used to extract genomic DNA from the blood cell samples. Receptors were amplified or captured by the immunoSEQ multiplex PCR assay. For the multiplex PCR, a mixture combining 60 forward primers for TCR Vbeta segments and 13 reverse primers for TCR Jbeta segments was used. A multiplex PCR assay on genomic DNA amplified the CDR3 region of rearranged TCR beta genes. Amplified TCR beta libraries were sequenced as 87-base-pair reads on the Illumina HiSeq System. The authors processed their data as follows. A later analysis counted some 74 million unique TCR beta chains across the 650 to 800 repertoires, and 9.5 million to 11 million of these chains were shared by at least two donors. Raw reads were error-corrected and collapsed into unique sequences with a nearest-neighbor algorithm that merged closely related sequences to remove PCR and sequencing errors. Alignment of CDR3 sequences to IMGT reference sequences was used to assign V, D and J gene segments. Each retained sequence needed at least a six-nucleotide match to both a V gene segment and a J gene segment. A rearrangement counted as productive if the CDR3 had no stop codons and remained in frame with V and J, and every other rearrangement counted as non-productive. Following IMGT convention, CDR3 was defined as the stretch from the second conserved V-encoded cysteine up to the conserved J-encoded phenylalanine. The earlier analysis of 500 to 750 of the donors excluded any sequence lacking an unambiguous match to a single V gene segment. An earlier analysis of about 600 of the donors called V segments functional above 56.7% productive rearrangements and segregating when the between-donor standard deviation exceeded 5%. To diagnose cytomegalovirus status from the catalog of TCR beta chain sequences, a statistical classification framework was built. In a later analysis, TCR nucleotide sequences were compared against IMGT/GENE-DB human TR gene sequences so that V and J genes could be assigned. In a later analysis, CDR3 sequences and most-parsimonious VDJ recombination scenarios were assigned using the TCRdist pipeline. In a later analysis, each TCR beta chain was defined by its CDR3 amino acid sequence together with its V-gene family, and reads lacking a unique V-gene family were excluded. To address suspected cross-contamination and a sequencing artifact, a later analysis removed a few hundred highly shared, low-generation-probability nucleotide sequences. In a later analysis, a clonal expansion index for each public chain was calculated from normalized within-repertoire ranks of inferred template counts. Generation probabilities in a later analysis came from a VDJ recombination model fitted to out-of-frame rearrangements, and those results were checked against IGoR. Hypergeometric tests were used in a later analysis to score TCR-TCR, TCR-HLA and TCR-CMV co-occurrence, with a repertoire-size bias correction applied to the TCR pairs. False discovery rates were estimated in a later analysis by permuting HLA or CMV assignments 20 times. A later analysis grouped co-occurring TCRs with DBSCAN, adding TCRdist sequence similarity when clustering within HLA-allele-positive subsets. For co-occurrence clustering, repertoires with fewer than 30,000 or more than 120,000 public chains were excluded, along with five repertoires with anomalous nucleotide sharing. The immuneACCESS repertoire file appears here via TCRdb, limited to in-frame rearrangements. These files lack a portion of the clones; in checked studies, under half of the deficit traces to unresolved V genes, and the cause of the others is not known. The DNA gave D and trimming, while V, J and clone size come from that table. The sample table shows more than 65,000 clones, and roughly 79% are seen once. Of the sample, 22% falls within the top ten clones.

This clone showed up just once. This receptor's antigen is unknown. There are no base qualities to consult, and no much larger clone falls within one base. Results the study describes overall, beyond this receptor: According to the authors, the approach could potentially be generalized to other disease states and immunological phenotypes. The sequencing pipeline was judged likely to have produced a cluster of highly shared sequence variants as a technical artifact. Because HLA typing was unavailable for some donors at each locus, only the typed subset was used in association tests. A total of fewer than 200 TCR beta chains were listed by the study as associated with cytomegalovirus. Correlated functional status among segregating V segments might reflect linkage disequilibrium, but an unknown experimental factor could not be ruled out. CMV serostatus was the only immune exposure information available for the cohort. According to a later analysis, parvovirus B19, influenza, CMV and Epstein-Barr virus appeared linked to several top co-occurrence clusters. Some IMGT-functional V segments, including TRBV6-2 and TRBV6-3, could not be distinguished by the 87-base-pair reads and were therefore excluded. In vitro tests confirmed that a few of the cytomegalovirus-associated TCR beta chains recognize cytomegalovirus antigens. A further reported finding was that TCR beta sequences accurately predicted the HLA-A and HLA-B alleles for most subjects in the first cohort. In a later analysis, HLA-associated TCR beta chains showed more clonal expansion and lower generation probabilities than non-associated chains that were equally common. In an earlier analysis of 587 of the donors, most TCR beta V segments appeared in productive rearrangements about 87% or about 30% of the time, broadly matching IMGT annotations. Cytomegalovirus status was reported to be diagnosed by the classifier with high specificity and sensitivity in both the original and validation cohorts. An association between a missense DCLRE1C variant and V-gene and J-gene trimming of TCR beta chains was found in a later genetic analysis and replicated in an independent cohort. While some public TCRs were present in many individuals, most TCR sequences turned up only very rarely across donors. In a later genetic analysis, fewer N-insertions in productive TCRs were reported among donors in an Asian-associated ancestry cluster than the roughly 700-donor mean. Because counts were too low, about 15 rarely observed V segments, including chromosome 9 orphons, were left out of the earlier analysis of roughly 600 of the donors. Specific HLA alleles were associated with 16,951 TCR beta sequences at a false discovery rate of 0.05 in a later analysis. When HLA alleles, especially DR and DQ, strongly co-occurred, TCR associations were difficult to assign to individual alleles. In a later analysis, most CMV-associated TCR beta chains were found to appear HLA-restricted, with HLA associations seemingly driven largely by CMV exposure. This cohort had only TCR beta chains sequenced, and the lack of alpha or paired-chain data limited which features could be detected. The presence/absence analyses assumed that sequencing depth was roughly uniform across donors, and that assumption may not be true. In a later analysis, TCR association rates were found to vary across HLA loci, with the most associated TCRs seen for DRB1 alleles and the fewest for HLA-C alleles.

The CDR3 measures 14 amino acids from cysteine to phenylalanine. Only the CDR3 DNA stays, 42 bases, in frame from base 1. V and J lose 6 bases and 10 bases, and a span of 19 bases separates them. Per the germline V gene, SNHLY is the CDR1 and FYNNEI is the CDR2. In this chain, TRBV2 is recombined with TRBJ1-5; the D gene remains uncertain. The sequenced sample was PBMCs. The receptor's source is a middle-aged woman in good health and CMV-seropositive. The nucleotide sequence is given as TGTGCCAGCAGCCCGCCCCGGTTGACACCCCCCCAGCATTTT. Translated, this is CASSPPRLTPPQHF.